The rows below give T cell receptor beta chains drawn from one sample of a study of cytomegalovirus exposure and HLA in healthy donors. Here immunoSEQ multiplex PCR was the method, and the copy in TCRdb shows in-frame clones only, minus some. The table lists approximately 210,000 clones, roughly four fifths of them singletons, with more than 8.5% in the top ten. The sample was PBMCs. The receptors were sampled from a woman aged 45-65 years in good health and CMV-seropositive. CDR3s include the opening cysteine and the closing phenylalanine or tryptophan. A D gene is named only where the DNA matches it firmly. A clone size is listed for some rows: how often the clone was seen (once, few, many), or a class if it is expanded.

DNA: TGTGCCAGCAGCTTGAGGGGGCGCCCTGGAAACACCATATATTTT; CDR3: CASSLRGRPGNTIYF; D: TRBD1; size: -; V: TRBV7-9; J: TRBJ1-3
DNA: TGTGCCATCCTGATGACAGGTTCCTACGAGCAGTACTTC; CDR3: CAILMTGSYEQYF; D: -; size: -; V: TRBV10-3; J: TRBJ2-7
DNA: TGTGCCAGCAGCCTAGGGGGTGAAGCTTTCTTT; CDR3: CASSLGGEAFF; D: -; size: few; V: TRBV6-5; J: TRBJ1-1
DNA: TGCGCCAGCAGCCCACAGGGGGGTGGACAGCCCCAGCATTTT; CDR3: CASSPQGGGQPQHF; D: TRBD1; size: -; V: TRBV5-1; J: TRBJ1-5
DNA: TGTGCCAGTAATCACAGGGACACCGGGGAGCTGTTTTTT; CDR3: CASNHRDTGELFF; D: -; size: -; V: TRBV19; J: TRBJ2-2
DNA: TGTGCCTGGAGTGTCCTAGCGGGGGGCCTTGGTAAGCAGTTCTTC; CDR3: CAWSVLAGGLGKQFF; D: TRBD2; size: -; V: TRBV30; J: TRBJ2-1
DNA: TGTGCCAGCAGCTCCGGACAGGGCTTGAACACTGAAGCTTTCTTT; CDR3: CASSSGQGLNTEAFF; D: TRBD1; size: -; V: TRBV7-3; J: TRBJ1-1
DNA: TGTGCCAGCAGTGAAAGTGGCGGCTTGCAAGAGACCCAGTACTTC; CDR3: CASSESGGLQETQYF; D: -; size: -; V: TRBV2; J: TRBJ2-5
DNA: TGTGCCAGCTCACCATCCGCAGGCACAGATACGCAGTATTTT; CDR3: CASSPSAGTDTQYF; D: -; size: -; V: TRBV18; J: TRBJ2-3
DNA: TGTGCCAGCAGCTTGGGGGGTTTTGCCGGGGAGCTGTTTTTT; CDR3: CASSLGGFAGELFF; D: -; size: -; V: TRBV7-2; J: TRBJ2-2
DNA: TGTGCCTGGTCTCACAGGGGTAGTATTAGCAATCAGCCCCAGCATTTT; CDR3: CAWSHRGSISNQPQHF; D: TRBD1; size: -; V: TRBV30; J: TRBJ1-5
DNA: TGCGCCAGCAGCTTAACCCTGACTACCCAAGAGACCCAGTACTTC; CDR3: CASSLTLTTQETQYF; D: -; size: once; V: TRBV5-1; J: TRBJ2-5
DNA: TGTGCCAGCAGCCCGGGGTGGGAGGGCACAGATACGCAGTATTTT; CDR3: CASSPGWEGTDTQYF; D: -; size: -; V: TRBV9; J: TRBJ2-3
DNA: TGTGCCAGCAGACAGTGGGATACGCAGTATTTT; CDR3: CASRQWDTQYF; D: -; size: once; V: TRBV6-5; J: TRBJ2-3
DNA: TGTGCCAGCCAAGGGACATTTAACACTGAAGCTTTCTTT; CDR3: CASQGTFNTEAFF; D: -; size: -; V: TRBV18; J: TRBJ1-1
DNA: TGTGCCAGCAGTTCGACAGGGGCGAGAGGAAACACCATATATTTT; CDR3: CASSSTGARGNTIYF; D: TRBD1; size: once; V: TRBV6-1; J: TRBJ1-3
DNA: TGTGCCATCAGCGGACCGGGACAGGGGGGCAACGAGCAGTACTTC; CDR3: CAISGPGQGGNEQYF; D: TRBD1; size: -; V: TRBV10-3; J: TRBJ2-7
DNA: TGTGCCAGCAGCTTAGATCGGACAGGGCAAGCTTTCTTT; CDR3: CASSLDRTGQAFF; D: TRBD1; size: -; V: TRBV7-9; J: TRBJ1-1
DNA: TGTGCCAGCAGTGAGGGGACAGTAAAAAACATTCAGTACTTC; CDR3: CASSEGTVKNIQYF; D: TRBD1; size: -; V: TRBV6-1; J: TRBJ2-4
DNA: TGCGCCAGCAGTAGCGGGGGGGGACTAAAAAACATTCAGTACTTC; CDR3: CASSSGGGLKNIQYF; D: TRBD2; size: -; V: TRBV10-2; J: TRBJ2-4
DNA: TGTGCCAGCAGTTTACTACAGGGGAGCTATGGCTACACCTTC; CDR3: CASSLLQGSYGYTF; D: TRBD1; size: -; V: TRBV28; J: TRBJ1-2
DNA: TGCGCCAGCAGCTTGGCCGGGGGGGCGTTAATTGAAAAACTGTTTTTT; CDR3: CASSLAGGALIEKLFF; D: -; size: -; V: TRBV5-1; J: TRBJ1-4
DNA: TGTGCCAGCAGCCCAGGACAGGGGAATATGGGCTACACCTTC; CDR3: CASSPGQGNMGYTF; D: TRBD1; size: -; V: TRBV7-9; J: TRBJ1-2
DNA: TGCGCCAGCAGCCTTCGGACAGGGATGTTGACAGATACGCAGTATTTT; CDR3: CASSLRTGMLTDTQYF; D: TRBD1; size: once; V: TRBV4-3; J: TRBJ2-3
DNA: TGCGCCAGCAGCTACTTGGGACAAGCTGATGGAGATACGCAGTATTTT; CDR3: CASSYLGQADGDTQYF; D: -; size: -; V: TRBV4-1; J: TRBJ2-3
DNA: TGCGCCAGCAGCCATATCGGCGGGGGGGCCCGGACAGATACGCAGTATTTT; CDR3: CASSHIGGGARTDTQYF; D: TRBD2; size: -; V: TRBV4-3; J: TRBJ2-3
DNA: TGTGCCAGTAGCCGGGGGGAGAACTATGGCTACACCTTC; CDR3: CASSRGENYGYTF; D: -; size: -; V: TRBV19; J: TRBJ1-2
DNA: TGTGCCAGCACCCCAAATCCCCGGACAGGAAACACCATATATTTT; CDR3: CASTPNPRTGNTIYF; D: -; size: -; V: TRBV6-6; J: TRBJ1-3
DNA: TGTGCCAGTAGTTCTTTTCGGACAGTCTCCTACAATGAGCAGTTCTTC; CDR3: CASSSFRTVSYNEQFF; D: -; size: -; V: TRBV19; J: TRBJ2-1
DNA: TGTGCCAGTAGTATACAGGGGCGCAATCAGCCCCAGCATTTT; CDR3: CASSIQGRNQPQHF; D: -; size: -; V: TRBV19; J: TRBJ1-5
DNA: TGTGCCAGCAGTACAGGGAGGGATTCACCCCTCCACTTT; CDR3: CASSTGRDSPLHF; D: -; size: once; V: TRBV28; J: TRBJ1-6
DNA: TGTGCCAGCAGTGGTAGAAACACTGAAGCTTTCTTT; CDR3: CASSGRNTEAFF; D: -; size: few; V: TRBV6-1; J: TRBJ1-1
DNA: TGTGCCAGCAGTTTGACAGGGTCCGCCGATCAGCCCCAGCATTTT; CDR3: CASSLTGSADQPQHF; D: TRBD1; size: few; V: TRBV6-6; J: TRBJ1-5
DNA: TGTGCCTGGAGTCGAGGCCAGACTGGCGCTGAAGCTTTCTTT; CDR3: CAWSRGQTGAEAFF; D: -; size: -; V: TRBV30; J: TRBJ1-1
DNA: TGCGCCAGCAGCAACAGGGTCAATGAGCAGTTCTTC; CDR3: CASSNRVNEQFF; D: -; size: few; V: TRBV5-1; J: TRBJ2-1
DNA: TGTGCCAGCAGCGCTAGCGGGGACAAAGATACGCAGTATTTT; CDR3: CASSASGDKDTQYF; D: TRBD2; size: -; V: TRBV9; J: TRBJ2-3
DNA: TGTGCCAGTGGATACAGGGGGTCTGAAGCTTTCTTT; CDR3: CASGYRGSEAFF; D: TRBD1; size: once; V: TRBV19; J: TRBJ1-1
DNA: TGTGCCAGCAGCGTAGCGGCCGGGGGGCATGAAAAACTGTTTTTT; CDR3: CASSVAAGGHEKLFF; D: -; size: -; V: TRBV9; J: TRBJ1-4
DNA: TGTGCCAGCAGCCAAGCGGGCCAGTACAGCTCTGGGGCCAACGTCCTGACTTTC; CDR3: CASSQAGQYSSGANVLTF; D: -; size: once; V: TRBV7-3; J: TRBJ2-6
DNA: TGTGCCACACGGACAGGGGGCGCCGGCACTGAAGCTTTCTTT; CDR3: CATRTGGAGTEAFF; D: TRBD1; size: -; V: TRBV10-3; J: TRBJ1-1
DNA: TGTGCCAGCAGTGCTCAACGGGGCAATCAGCCCCAGCATTTT; CDR3: CASSAQRGNQPQHF; D: -; size: -; V: TRBV2; J: TRBJ1-5
DNA: TGCGCCAGCAGCTCGGGACAGGGGGGAGAAAAACTGTTTTTT; CDR3: CASSSGQGGEKLFF; D: TRBD1; size: -; V: TRBV5-1; J: TRBJ1-4
DNA: TGCGCCAGCAGCTTGGGGGACAGGGGGCTAGAAGCTTTCTTT; CDR3: CASSLGDRGLEAFF; D: TRBD1; size: -; V: TRBV5-1; J: TRBJ1-1
DNA: TGTGCCAGCAGCCTCCTGGGGCGGGGGGGAGAGACCCAGTACTTC; CDR3: CASSLLGRGGETQYF; D: TRBD2; size: few; V: TRBV5-6; J: TRBJ2-5